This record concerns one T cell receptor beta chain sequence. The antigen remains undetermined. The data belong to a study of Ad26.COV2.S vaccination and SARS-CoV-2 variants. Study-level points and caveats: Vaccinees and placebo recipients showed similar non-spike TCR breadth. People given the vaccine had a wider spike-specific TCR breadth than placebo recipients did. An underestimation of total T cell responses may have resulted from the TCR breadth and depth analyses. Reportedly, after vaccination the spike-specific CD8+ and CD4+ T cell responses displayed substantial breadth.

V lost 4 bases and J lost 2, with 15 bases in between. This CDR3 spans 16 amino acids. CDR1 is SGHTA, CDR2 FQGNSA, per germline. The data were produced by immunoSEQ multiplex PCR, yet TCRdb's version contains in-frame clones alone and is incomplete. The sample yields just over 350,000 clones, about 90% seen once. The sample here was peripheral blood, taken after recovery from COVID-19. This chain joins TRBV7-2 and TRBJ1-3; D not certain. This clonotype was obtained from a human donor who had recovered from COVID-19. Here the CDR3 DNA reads TGTGCCAGCAGCTCCTTTGGCAGCGGGGCTGGAAACACCATATATTTT. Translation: CASSSFGSGAGNTIYF.